A single sample is the source of the 9 T cell receptor beta chains below, sequenced in a study of a mutant IDH1 vaccine in newly diagnosed glioma. Antigens for these TCRs are unknown. Only in-frame clones appear in the TCRdb table, and some are missing; sequencing was by immunoSEQ multiplex PCR. The profile shows 30,000 to 40,000 clones, approximately 78% of them singletons. Time point denoted: week 35, safety follow-up. Vaccination comprised doses that each held 300 ug of mutant IDH1 20-mer peptide, plus topical imiquimod. The sample here was PBMCs, taken from a glioma patient whose treatment included an IDH1 peptide vaccine. The receptor set was obtained from a woman younger than 35 with glioma.

This clone was found a few times. The chain employs TRBV4-1 and TRBJ1-2, with D perhaps TRBD1 (6 bases). The CDR3 is made up of 16 amino acids. V was cut by 5 bases and J by 7 bases, with 23 bases left in between. Germline CDR1 is MGHRA and CDR2 is YSYEKL. CDR3 sequence: CASSSQRDISQGGYTF. In DNA form, the CDR3 reads TGCGCCAGCAGCTCCCAACGGGACATTAGTCAAGGTGGCTACACCTTC.

The chain uses TRBV11-3 and TRBJ2-6; 10 bases align to TRBD1. V shed 3 bases and J 1 base; nucleotides not matched to a gene: 3. The CDR3 covers 17 residues. Germline lookup yields CDR1 SGHNT and CDR2 YENEEA. In DNA, the CDR3 is TGTGCCAGCAGCTTGTGGACAGGGGGATCTGGGGCCAACGTCCTGACTTTC. Translated: CASSLWTGGSGANVLTF.

V usage is TRBV9 and J usage is TRBJ2-2; D is ambiguous. V lost 0 bases and J 2 bases, leaving 8 bases between the germline ends. The CDR3 has 15 amino acids. CDR1 and CDR2 from the germline V gene are SGDLS and YYNGEE. CDR3 coding DNA: TGTGCCAGCAGCGTAGTGGGATTTAACACCGGGGAGCTGTTTTTT. It translates to CASSVVGFNTGELFF.

The chain couples TRBV2 to TRBJ1-1; 10 bases agree with TRBD1. V was clipped by 6 bases and J by 0 bases; unmatched bases: 10. The CDR3 spans 17 residues. Germline loops: CDR1 SNHLY, CDR2 FYNNEI. CDR3 sequence reads: CASRVGQGRGMNTEAFF. CDR3 in DNA: TGTGCCAGCAGGGTGGGACAGGGGAGGGGAATGAACACTGAAGCTTTCTTT.

The chain is built from TRBV19 and TRBJ2-1; D is ambiguous. V was trimmed by 6 bases and J by 4 bases, leaving 7 bases between them. Germline V gives CDR1 LNHDA, CDR2 SQIVND (reference sequence). This CDR3 is built from 12 residues. The chain's CDR3 is CASRSVYNEQFF. For the CDR3, the DNA is TGTGCCAGTAGGTCGGTGTACAATGAGCAGTTCTTC.

This chain uses TRBV29-1 with TRBJ2-3, with no clear D. This CDR3 has 12 amino acids. The germline V gene has CDR1 SQVTM and CDR2 ANQGSEA. With 4 bases removed from V and 5 bases from J, the gap between germline ends came to 10 bases. Here the CDR3 DNA reads TGCAGCGTTGGACTTAATGGAGATACGCAGTATTTT. Translating it yields CSVGLNGDTQYF.

The chain carries TRBV14 and TRBJ1-2, with no clear D. V dropped 0 bases and J dropped 3 bases, with 2 bases sitting between them. CDR1 is SGHDN and CDR2 is FVKESK in the germline V gene. The CDR3 contains 12 residues. CDR3 sequence: CASSQEYYGYTF. The CDR3 DNA reads as TGTGCCAGCAGCCAAGAATACTATGGCTACACCTTC.

The V and J genes are TRBV6-4 and TRBJ2-2, with 11 positions matching TRBD1. The CDR3 length is 19 residues. Germline V CDR1 and CDR2: MRHNA, SNTAGT. V shed 4 bases, J shed 4 bases, and the junction held 14 bases outside the gene matches. The CDR3 loop reads CASSVTRLNGTGGTGELFF. CDR3 nucleotide sequence: TGTGCCAGCAGTGTGACGCGCCTAAACGGGACAGGGGGCACCGGGGAGCTGTTTTTT.

The chain recombines TRBV28 with TRBJ2-5; D ambiguous. The CDR3 loop spans 14 amino acids. Trimming removed 3 bases at V and 5 bases at J, with 13 bases between. In germline, CDR1 is MDHEN, CDR2 SYDVKM. The CDR3 region has the DNA TGTGCCAGCAGTTTTGGCCAGATCTTGGAGACCCAGTACTTC. This gives the protein CASSFGQILETQYF.